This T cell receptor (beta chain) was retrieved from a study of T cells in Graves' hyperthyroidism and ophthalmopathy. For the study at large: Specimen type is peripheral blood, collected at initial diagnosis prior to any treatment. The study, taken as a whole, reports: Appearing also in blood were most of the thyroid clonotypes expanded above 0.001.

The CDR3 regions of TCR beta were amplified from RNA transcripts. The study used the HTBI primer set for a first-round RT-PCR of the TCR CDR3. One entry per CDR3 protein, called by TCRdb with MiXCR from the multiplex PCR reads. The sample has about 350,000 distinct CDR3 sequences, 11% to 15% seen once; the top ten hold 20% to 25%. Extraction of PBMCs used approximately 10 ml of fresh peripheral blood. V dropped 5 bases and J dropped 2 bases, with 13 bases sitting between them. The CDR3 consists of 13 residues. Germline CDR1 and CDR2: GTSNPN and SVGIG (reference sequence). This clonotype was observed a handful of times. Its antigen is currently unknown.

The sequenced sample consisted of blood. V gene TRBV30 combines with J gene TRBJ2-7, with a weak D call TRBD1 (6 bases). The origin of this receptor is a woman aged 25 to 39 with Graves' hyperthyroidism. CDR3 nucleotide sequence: TGTGCCTGGGCAGGGGACGGGCCCTACGAGCAGTACTTC. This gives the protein CAWAGDGPYEQYF.